The clone carrying this TCR beta chain turned up a few times. Its antigen is currently unknown. The data stem from a study of T cells after posttransplantation cyclophosphamide. Study results and limitations: Later post-transplant blood repertoires were often dominated by donor CD8+ memory clones.

Method: immunoSEQ multiplex PCR; TCRdb's copy keeps in-frame clones and lacks some. The profile shows about 18,000 clones, approximately 87% of them singletons. The sequence was collected from a man aged 25 to 45 in good health and a related stem cell transplant donor. The sample taken for sequencing was memory CD4+ T cells sorted from blood.

The DNA for the CDR3 is TGCGCCAGCAGCTGGGCAGGGTCAATCCAAGAGACCCAGTACTTC. Translation gives CASSWAGSIQETQYF. The chain joins TRBV5-1 to TRBJ2-5; D might be TRBD1 (5 bases). The germline V gene has CDR1 SGHRS and CDR2 YFSETQ. The CDR3 contains 15 residues. V lost 3 bases to trimming and J lost 1 base, with 13 bases between them.